Presented here are 24 T cell receptor beta chains from one specimen sequenced in a study of regulatory T cells in long-lasting Graves disease. Time point meaning: newly diagnosed GD, antithyroid drugs for less than 3 months. Scientists built the TCR library using RNA that was extracted from PBMCs. According to the study, TCR beta libraries were built with iRepertoire HTBI primers and CDR3-region Arm-PCR. TCRdb used MiXCR to reprocess the multiplex PCR reads, holding one entry per CDR3 protein. The sample shows about 540,000 distinct CDR3 sequences, roughly 12% of them seen only once. These sequences were also reported in another study, on T cells in Graves' hyperthyroidism and ophthalmopathy.

The starting material was peripheral blood mononuclear cells (PBMCs), obtained at new diagnosis, from a patient treated with antithyroid drugs. The receptors come from a man aged 25 to 40 with Graves disease.

This clonotype was counted ten times or more. The V and J genes are TRBV12-5 and TRBJ2-3; perhaps TRBD2 as D (5 bases). There are 16 residues in the CDR3. With 1 base removed from V and 2 bases from J, the gap between germline ends came to 13 bases. CDR1 is LGHNT, CDR2 FRNRAP, per germline. This chain's CDR3 is CASGLEPLGYTDTQYF. The CDR3 nucleotides are TGTGCTAGTGGTTTGGAGCCACTAGGTTACACAGATACGCAGTATTTT.

The rearrangement links TRBV29-1 to TRBJ2-1, with a weak D call TRBD2 (6 bases). The V gene lost 0 bases and the J gene lost 4 bases, with 10 bases spanning the gap. The CDR3 runs to 14 residues. Germline V CDR1 and CDR2: SQVTM, ANQGSEA. The chain's CDR3 is CSVEDSGHYNEQFF. The DNA of the CDR3 is TGCAGCGTTGAAGATAGCGGACATTACAATGAGCAGTTCTTC.

This clonotype has at least ten counts. At one of its ends the junction is not consistent with the germline gene, which may arise from a read error. The V call is TRBV6-2 or TRBV6-3, the J call TRBJ2-5, with D uncertain. Germline lookup yields CDR1 MNHEY and CDR2 SVGEGT. The CDR3 runs to 11 residues. The CDR3: CASSALLGPAF. The CDR3 DNA sequence: TGTGCCAGCAGCGCCCTTCTAGGCCCGGCCTTC.

J is TRBJ2-5 and V is TRBV19; weak D call: TRBD2 (5 bases). The germline V gene has CDR1 LNHDA and CDR2 SQIVND (reference sequence). V lost 6 bases to trimming and J lost 4 bases, with 12 bases between them. The CDR3 has 13 amino acids. The CDR3 reads CASRKRDRETQYF. The DNA of the CDR3 is TGTGCCAGTAGAAAACGGGATCGAGAGACCCAGTACTTC. Complete variable domain (other parts from reference TRBV19 and TRBJ2-5): DGGITQSPKYLFRKEGQNVTLSCEQNLNHDAMYWYRQDPGQGLRLIYYSQIVNDFQKGDIAEGYSVSREKKESFPLTVTSAQKNPTAFYLCASRKRDRETQYFGPGTRLLVL.

The rearrangement links TRBV20-1 to TRBJ2-7, with 8 positions matching TRBD1. Trimming took 1 base from V and 3 from J; bases not matched to a gene: 2. Per the germline V gene, CDR1 is DFQATT and CDR2 is SNEGSKA (reference sequence). The CDR3 has 13 residues. The CDR3 region has the DNA TGCAGTGCTAGAGGACAGGGGAACTACGAGCAGTACTTC. Its protein product is CSARGQGNYEQYF.

The rearrangement links TRBV2 to TRBJ2-7; the match to TRBD1 covers 8 bases. From germline, CDR1 is SNHLY and CDR2 FYNNEI. After removal of 8 bases from V and 7 bases from J, the junction contained 10 bases not matched to a gene. The CDR3 is 13 residues long. The DNA of the CDR3 is TGTGCCAGCTCAGGGGGCTATTTGGGAGAGCAGTACTTC. It yields the protein CASSGGYLGEQYF.

This clonotype was seen ten or more times. The chain is built from TRBV7-9 and TRBJ2-7; 7 bases line up with TRBD1. CDR3 length: 17 amino acids. Trimming at V came to 5 bases and at J to 2 bases, leaving 15 bases not matched to a gene. Germline values: CDR1 SEHNR, CDR2 FQNEAQ (reference sequence). The CDR3 protein is CASSAGPWGQPAYEQYF. The CDR3, as DNA: TGTGCCAGCAGCGCAGGACCATGGGGACAGCCCGCCTACGAGCAGTACTTC. The full variable domain, its missing parts supplied by reference TRBV7-9 and TRBJ2-7, is DTGVSQNPRHKITKRGQNVTFRCDPISEHNRLYWYRQTLGQGPEFLTYFQNEAQLEKSRLLSDRFSAERPKGSFSTLEIQRTEQGDSAMYLCASSAGPWGQPAYEQYFGPGTRLTVT.

This clonotype was seen many times. The rearrangement uses TRBV2 and TRBJ2-7; D is ambiguous. V lost 7 bases and J lost 0, with 13 bases in between. The germline gives CDR1 SNHLY, CDR2 FYNNEI. The CDR3 totals 14 residues. CDR3 loop: CASKDEGISYEQYF. The DNA of the CDR3 is TGTGCCAGCAAAGACGAAGGGATCTCCTACGAGCAGTACTTC.

This clonotype was found many times. The chain has TRBV7-9 and TRBJ1-5; D is perhaps TRBD1 (5 bases). Germline CDR1 and CDR2: SEHNR and FQNEAQ (reference sequence). V gave up 10 bases and J gave up 7 bases, with 20 bases separating them. The CDR3 has 14 residues. The CDR3 nucleotides read TGTGCCACCAGTCTCCCGGGACTCGGGCAGCCCCAGCATTTT. This translates into CATSLPGLGQPQHF.

This chain connects TRBV20-1 to TRBJ2-2; tentatively, D is TRBD2 (6 bases). The germline V and J ends were trimmed by 1 base and 0 bases, with 12 bases remaining between them. The germline CDR1 and CDR2 sequences are DFQATT and SNEGSKA (reference sequence). The CDR3 totals 16 residues. CDR3 DNA: TGCAGTGCTAGAGTGGGGGGACGGACGAACACCGGGGAGCTGTTTTTT. Protein product: CSARVGGRTNTGELFF.

In regard to this clonotype: A much larger clone differs from this one at a single base, so this may be a read error. The CDR3 nucleotides read TGTGCCAGCAGCCAAATTCTACCCGGGACAGAAGAGACCCAGCACTTC. Protein: CASSQILPGTEETQHF. The chain carries TRBV6-1 and TRBJ2-5, with 7 bases aligning to TRBD1. The germline CDR1 and CDR2 sequences are MNHNS and SASEGT. This CDR3 region has 16 residues.

There are many counts of this clonotype. This rearrangement joins TRBV12-5 to TRBJ1-1; D is possibly TRBD1 (5 bases). CDR3 length: 16 residues. Germline V gene sequence: CDR1 LGHNT, CDR2 FRNRAP. V dropped 2 bases and J dropped 2 bases, with 15 bases sitting between them. CDR3 residues: CASGLSPGQINTEAFF. The CDR3 nucleotides are TGTGCTAGTGGTTTGAGCCCGGGGCAGATAAACACTGAAGCTTTCTTT.

This sequence joins TRBV29-1 and TRBJ1-4; 7 positions agree with TRBD1. The CDR3 consists of 14 residues. CDR1 SQVTM and CDR2 ANQGSEA come from the germline V gene. Germline trimming cut 6 bases from V and 10 bases from J; bases unmatched to any gene: 14. The CDR3 sequence is CSVAPTGLDGKLFF. In DNA, the CDR3 is TGCAGCGTCGCCCCGACAGGGCTCGACGGAAAACTGTTTTTT.

The sample holds many counts of this clonotype. This chain joins TRBV6-1 and TRBJ1-5, with TRBD1 matching 8 bases. Germline V gene sequence: CDR1 MNHNS, CDR2 SASEGT. The V segment lost 7 bases and the J segment 7 bases; nucleotides outside the gene matches: 9. The length of the CDR3 is 14 residues. The CDR3 region is CASKKTGEGQPQHF. CDR3 coding DNA: TGTGCCAGCAAGAAGACAGGGGAGGGCCAGCCCCAGCATTTT.

This clonotype has more than one count but fewer than ten. The chain is built from TRBV29-1 and TRBJ2-7, with D unresolved. Germline V CDR1 and CDR2: SQVTM, ANQGSEA. Trimming removed 4 bases at V and 2 bases at J, with 15 bases between. The CDR3 has 14 amino acids. CDR3 sequence: CSVGRTPNPYEQYF. In DNA, the CDR3 is TGCAGCGTTGGCCGGACCCCGAATCCCTACGAGCAGTACTTC.

This clonotype was detected only a few times. The chain links TRBV12-3 or TRBV12-4 to TRBJ1-6, with a tentative D call TRBD1 (6 bases). This CDR3 has 15 amino acids. V was trimmed by 3 bases and J by 7 bases, leaving 13 bases between them. The CDR3 sequence: CASSFGGQYNSPLHF. In DNA, the CDR3 is TGTGCCAGCAGTTTTGGGGGGCAGTACAATTCACCCCTCCACTTT.

This clonotype was seen many times. This chain connects TRBV27 to TRBJ1-2, with D possibly matching TRBD1 (6 bases). Germline-derived CDR1 and CDR2 are MNHEY and SMNVEV (reference sequence). This CDR3 is built from 13 residues. The ends were cut back, 6 bases at V and 6 bases at J, with 14 bases in the middle. CDR3 in DNA: TGTGCCAGCAGACAACAGGGAGGCGATGGCTACACCTTC. Its protein is CASRQQGGDGYTF.

This clonotype was counted ten times or more. The rearrangement links TRBV25-1 to TRBJ1-6, with no clear D. The CDR3 has 15 amino acids. From germline, CDR1 is MGHDK and CDR2 SYGVNS. V was pared by 3 bases and J by 0 bases, with 6 bases between. The CDR3 DNA reads as TGTGCCAGCAGTGACAGGAGCTCCTATAATTCACCCCTCCACTTT. Its protein is CASSDRSSYNSPLHF. Variable domain in full (rest from reference TRBV25-1 and TRBJ1-6): EADIYQTPRYLVIGTGKKITLECSQTMGHDKMYWYQQDPGMELHLIHYSYGVNSTEKGDLSSESTVSRIRTEHFPLTLESARPSHTSQYLCASSDRSSYNSPLHFGNGTRLTVT.

This clonotype was seen at least ten times. V is TRBV6-2 or TRBV6-3 and J is TRBJ2-7; D is unclear. There are 12 residues in the CDR3. The germline CDR1 and CDR2 sequences are MNHEY and SVGEGT. V lost 5 bases, J lost 9 bases, and 14 bases lay in between. As DNA, the CDR3 is TGTGCCAGCAGTGAATTCGGGTATCCGCAGTACTTC. Protein product: CASSEFGYPQYF.

On this clonotype: Relative to the germline gene, one junction end is altered; a read error may explain this. The rearrangement joins TRBV7-9 to TRBJ2-7; no clear D gene. The CDR3 contains 15 residues. From germline, CDR1 is SEHNR and CDR2 FQNEAQ (reference sequence). The CDR3: CASSLGLQRDSRRDF. In DNA, the CDR3 is TGTGCCAGCAGCTTAGGTCTTCAGCGTGACTCGCGGCGCGACTTC.

This clonotype was seen many times. The chain uses TRBV2 and TRBJ1-5; D gene unclear. Trimming pared 3 bases from V and 1 base from J, leaving 7 bases between. This CDR3 spans 14 amino acids. Germline lookup yields CDR1 SNHLY and CDR2 FYNNEI. The CDR3: CASSDTPSNQPQHF. DNA of the CDR3: TGTGCCAGCAGTGATACTCCGAGCAATCAGCCCCAGCATTTT.

V and J are TRBV29-1 and TRBJ2-1; 9 nucleotides line up with TRBD2. The germline gives CDR1 SQVTM, CDR2 ANQGSEA. The CDR3 is 16 residues long. The trim removed 4 bases at V and 8 bases at J, leaving 15 bases unmatched. CDR3 DNA sequence: TGCAGCGTTGGGGATCGTAGCGGGAGTCTAGTCGATGAGCAGTTCTTC. Encoded protein: CSVGDRSGSLVDEQFF.

The chain has TRBV7-2 and TRBJ2-7; D call uncertain. The CDR3 runs to 13 residues. Per the germline V gene, CDR1 is SGHTA and CDR2 is FQGNSA. Between the trimmed V and J ends, which lost 4 bases and 2 bases, there was a span of 9 bases. The CDR3 DNA reads as TGTGCCAGCAGCTACGGGCCCACCTACGAGCAGTACTTC. Translating gives CASSYGPTYEQYF.

This clonotype was picked up many times. CDR3 in amino acids: CATSGTSGRADTQYF. The DNA of the CDR3 is TGTGCCACCAGTGGGACTAGCGGGAGGGCAGATACGCAGTATTTT. The rearrangement joins TRBV24-1 to TRBJ2-3; 15 bases match TRBD2. Trimming removed 5 bases from V and 4 bases from J; junction bases left unmatched: 0. The CDR3 runs to 15 residues. CDR1 and CDR2 from the germline V gene are KGHDR and SFDVKD.